This T cell receptor (beta chain) was identified in a study of blood T cell repertoires in COVID-19. Looking at the study overall: Some COVID-19 samples were acute and others convalescent; all came from the United States, Italy and Spain.

As handled by the study authors: Reference gene primer amplification in the assay estimated nucleated cell counts. Sequencing used immunoSEQ multiplex PCR; TCRdb keeps in-frame clones, though not all of them. The V and J calls and clone size come from that table; D and trimming were worked out from the DNA. The table lists roughly 400,000 clones, roughly 86% of them singletons. This receptor was identified in a woman between 35 and 50 years old with acute COVID-19. Material for sequencing was PBMCs or T cells enriched from blood (not recorded which).

Here the CDR3 reads CASRPTGNQPQHF. For the CDR3, the DNA is TGTGCCAGCAGACCGACAGGGAATCAGCCCCAGCATTTT. The chain is built from TRBV2 and TRBJ1-5; 7 bases line up with TRBD1. Germline V gives CDR1 SNHLY, CDR2 FYNNEI. The junction had 3 bases not matched to a gene; V was cut back by 6 bases and J by 4 bases. The CDR3 is 13 amino acids.